A single sample is the source of the 18 T cell receptor beta chains below, sequenced in a study of control samples from healthy donors and cancer patients (dated by TCRdb to the early 2020s). Libraries were built with the immunoSEQ multiplex PCR assay. TCRdb obtained this table from immuneACCESS and retained in-frame rearrangements with V and J assigned. These tables miss some clones; where compared with another copy, unresolved V genes account for less than half of the shortfall, and the remainder is unexplained. In all, the sample holds approximately 140,000 clones, and just under 95% of those were seen once. The ten largest clones add up to approximately 11% of the sample. The sample comprised blood. These receptors were obtained from a young man in good health.

V gene TRBV4-3 combines with J gene TRBJ1-6; D is perhaps TRBD1 (5 bases). V lost 3 bases and J 10 bases, leaving 16 bases between the germline ends. This CDR3 is 15 amino acids long. Germline CDR1 is LGHNA and CDR2 is YSLEER. CDR3 sequence: CASSQTTGLLSPLHF. Written as DNA, the CDR3 is TGCGCCAGCAGCCAGACGACGGGACTCTTATCACCCCTCCACTTT.

The chain joins TRBV4-2 to TRBJ2-7; 7 nucleotides line up with TRBD2. CDR1 and CDR2 from the germline V gene are LGHNA and YNFKEQ. The ends lost 2 bases at V and 2 bases at J; junction bases unmatched: 6. This CDR3 spans 15 amino acids. The CDR3 loop reads CASSQWGGGAYEQYF. The CDR3 DNA is TGTGCCAGCAGCCAATGGGGCGGGGGAGCCTACGAGCAGTACTTC.

The chain employs TRBV6-2 or TRBV6-3 and TRBJ2-1; no clear D. The CDR3 is 13 residues long. The V end lost 4 bases, the J end lost 5 bases, and 9 bases lay between the germline ends. Germline V gene sequence: CDR1 MNHEY, CDR2 SVGEGT. As DNA, the CDR3 is TGTGCCAGCAGTTCCGGTGAGCACAATGAGCAGTTCTTC. It is translated as CASSSGEHNEQFF.

The V call is TRBV19, the J call TRBJ2-7; possible D gene TRBD2, 6 bases. This CDR3 is built from 15 residues. In germline, CDR1 is LNHDA, CDR2 SQIVND (reference sequence). V gave up 4 bases and J gave up 3 bases, with 16 bases separating them. The CDR3 DNA follows: TGTGCCAGTAGTACGGTTGCGGGACGGAACTACGAGCAGTACTTC. Translated: CASSTVAGRNYEQYF.

V is TRBV25-1 and J is TRBJ2-1; tentatively, D is TRBD1 (6 bases). The V end was cut by 1 base, the J end by 6 bases, with 10 bases between. The CDR3 totals 14 residues. CDR1 MGHDK and CDR2 SYGVNS come from the germline V gene. The CDR3 sequence is CASSESYRANEQFF. DNA of the CDR3: TGTGCCAGCAGTGAATCCTACAGGGCCAATGAGCAGTTCTTC.

The chain uses TRBV28 and TRBJ1-1; tentatively, D is TRBD1 (6 bases). CDR1 and CDR2 from the germline V gene are MDHEN and SYDVKM. The CDR3 consists of 13 residues. Trimming took 4 bases from V and 3 from J, leaving 9 bases between them. This chain's CDR3 is CASSSTGYTEAFF. Here the CDR3 DNA reads TGTGCCAGCAGTTCCACAGGGTACACTGAAGCTTTCTTT.

The chain combines TRBV28 with TRBJ1-2; tentatively, D is TRBD1 (6 bases). CDR3 length: 14 residues. V was trimmed by 4 bases and J by 5 bases, leaving 14 bases between them. The germline V gene has CDR1 MDHEN and CDR2 SYDVKM. The CDR3 sequence: CASSSSQGRYGYTF. CDR3 bases: TGTGCCAGCAGTTCCTCACAGGGAAGGTATGGCTACACCTTC.

This chain uses TRBV7-2 with TRBJ2-1, with 13 nucleotides matching TRBD2. Per germline, CDR1 SGHTA and CDR2 FQGNSA. Unmatched junction bases numbered 5, after V lost 5 bases and J lost 7 bases. The CDR3 is made up of 15 amino acids. The CDR3 here is CASSVLAGGSNEQFF. As DNA, the CDR3 is TGTGCCAGCAGCGTACTAGCGGGAGGGTCGAATGAGCAGTTCTTC.

The rearrangement uses TRBV11-1 and TRBJ2-3, with a weak D call TRBD2 (6 bases). V shed 6 bases and J shed 0 bases, with 13 bases lying between them. The CDR3 is 15 residues long. In germline, CDR1 is SGHAT, CDR2 FQDESV (reference sequence). CDR3 residues: CASRRDFYSTDTQYF. CDR3 sequence (DNA): TGTGCCAGCAGACGGGACTTCTATAGCACAGATACGCAGTATTTT.

The rearrangement uses TRBV15 and TRBJ1-5; D gene ambiguous. Trimming shortened V by 5 bases and J by 4 bases, and 15 bases separated the two germline ends. Germline CDR1 and CDR2: LNHNV and YYDKDF (reference sequence). The CDR3 covers 15 residues. DNA for the CDR3: TGTGCCACCAGCGCCCCGGGGAGGCGAAATCAGCCCCAGCATTTT. It specifies CATSAPGRRNQPQHF.

The chain employs TRBV7-9 and TRBJ2-3, with TRBD1 matching over 7 bases. CDR3 length equals 16 residues. Germline trimming cut 1 base from V and 3 bases from J; bases unmatched to any gene: 7. Germline CDR1 SEHNR, CDR2 FQNEAQ (reference sequence). The DNA of the CDR3 is TGTGCCAGCAGCTTAGGCGTTGGCAGGGGGACAGATACGCAGTATTTT. Translating it yields CASSLGVGRGTDTQYF.

The chain recombines TRBV6-6 with TRBJ1-1; the D gene is possibly TRBD1 (6 bases). This CDR3 has 12 amino acids. Trimming stripped 7 bases from V and 4 bases from J, with 10 bases between. Germline CDR1 MNHNY, CDR2 SVGAGI (reference sequence). CDR3 bases: TGTGCCAGCATGGGGGGGCCCACTGAAGCTTTCTTT. It codes for CASMGGPTEAFF.

The rearrangement joins TRBV5-6 to TRBJ2-1; 7 bases are shared with TRBD1. CDR1 is SGHDT, CDR2 YYEEEE, per germline. Trimming took 0 bases from V and 12 from J; bases not matched to a gene: 18. CDR3 length equals 17 residues. CDR3: CASSLEVGGAFSGSQFF. As DNA, the CDR3 is TGTGCCAGCAGCTTGGAGGTAGGGGGCGCGTTTTCGGGCTCGCAGTTCTTC.

The V gene is TRBV2, the J gene TRBJ2-1; 9 bases map to TRBD2. V dropped 5 bases and J dropped 7; count of bases not matched to a gene: 3. This CDR3 is 13 amino acids long. CDR1 SNHLY and CDR2 FYNNEI come from the germline V gene. The CDR3 reads CASSILAGNEQFF. In DNA form, the CDR3 reads TGTGCCAGCAGTATCCTAGCGGGAAATGAGCAGTTCTTC.

CDR3 residues: CASSGYLSEQYF. The DNA for the CDR3 is TGTGCCAGCAGCGGATACTTAAGCGAGCAGTACTTC. This sequence joins TRBV7-2 and TRBJ2-7; D uncertain. This CDR3 contains 12 residues. The V gene lost 5 bases and the J gene lost 6 bases, with 11 bases spanning the gap. Germline loops: CDR1 SGHTA, CDR2 FQGNSA.

This clone has only one observation. This chain links TRBV7-2 with TRBJ2-7; D is ambiguous. Germline V gene lookup returns CDR1 SGHTA and CDR2 FQGNSA. The CDR3 runs 15 residues. With 5 bases removed from V and 0 bases from J, the gap between germline ends came to 14 bases. CDR3 DNA: TGTGCCAGCAGCCCGCCGCCTTATCGCTCCTACGAGCAGTACTTC. It translates to CASSPPPYRSYEQYF.

This clone was recorded once. The chain employs TRBV11-2 and TRBJ2-1; tentative D call: TRBD2 (6 bases). Per germline, CDR1 SGHAT and CDR2 FQNNGV. The CDR3 covers 17 residues. The V gene lost 5 bases and the J gene lost 1 base, with 18 bases spanning the gap. The CDR3 loop is CASSPPWGESSYNEQFF. DNA of the CDR3: TGTGCCAGCAGCCCCCCCTGGGGGGAGAGTTCCTACAATGAGCAGTTCTTC.

The chain couples TRBV4-2 to TRBJ2-6, with 9 bases identical to TRBD1. Germline CDR1 and CDR2: LGHNA and YNFKEQ. V gave up 2 bases and J gave up 4 bases; unmatched junction bases: 15. The CDR3 is 20 amino acids. The CDR3 DNA sequence: TGTGCCAGCAGCCAATGGGGAGCCGGGACAGGGCTTACAGGGGCCAACGTCCTGACTTTC. This encodes CASSQWGAGTGLTGANVLTF.